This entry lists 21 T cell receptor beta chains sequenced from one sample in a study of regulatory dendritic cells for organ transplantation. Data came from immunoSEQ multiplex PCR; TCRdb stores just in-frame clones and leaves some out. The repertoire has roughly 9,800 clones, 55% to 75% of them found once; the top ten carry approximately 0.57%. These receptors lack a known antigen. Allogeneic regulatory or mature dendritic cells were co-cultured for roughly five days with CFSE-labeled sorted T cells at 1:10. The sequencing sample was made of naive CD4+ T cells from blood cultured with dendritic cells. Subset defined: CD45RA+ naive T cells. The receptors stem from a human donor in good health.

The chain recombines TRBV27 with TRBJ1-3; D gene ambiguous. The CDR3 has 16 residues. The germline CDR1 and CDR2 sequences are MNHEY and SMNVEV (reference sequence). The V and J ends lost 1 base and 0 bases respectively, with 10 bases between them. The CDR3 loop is CASSLFEPSSGNTIYF. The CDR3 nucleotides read TGTGCCAGCAGTTTATTTGAGCCGAGCTCTGGAAACACCATATATTTT.

The CDR3 region has the DNA TGTGCCAGCTCACCAACGGACACCGGGGAGCTGTTTTTT. Amino acids: CASSPTDTGELFF. V is TRBV18 and J is TRBJ2-2; D remains ambiguous. V shed 2 bases and J shed 3 bases, with 4 bases lying between them. Germline V gene sequence: CDR1 KGHSH, CDR2 LQKENI. This CDR3 is built from 13 residues.

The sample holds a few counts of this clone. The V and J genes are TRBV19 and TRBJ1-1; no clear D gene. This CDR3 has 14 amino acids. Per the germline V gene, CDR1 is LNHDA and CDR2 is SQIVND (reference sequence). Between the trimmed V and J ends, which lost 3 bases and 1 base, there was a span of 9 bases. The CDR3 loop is CASSMREGNTEAFF. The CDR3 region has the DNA TGTGCCAGTAGTATGAGAGAGGGGAACACTGAAGCTTTCTTT.

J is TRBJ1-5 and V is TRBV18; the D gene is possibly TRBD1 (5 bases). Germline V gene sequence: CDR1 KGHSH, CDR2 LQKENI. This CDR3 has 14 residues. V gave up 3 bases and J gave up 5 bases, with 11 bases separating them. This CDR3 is CASSPGQIDQPQHF. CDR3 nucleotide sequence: TGTGCCAGCTCACCGGGGCAGATTGATCAGCCCCAGCATTTT.

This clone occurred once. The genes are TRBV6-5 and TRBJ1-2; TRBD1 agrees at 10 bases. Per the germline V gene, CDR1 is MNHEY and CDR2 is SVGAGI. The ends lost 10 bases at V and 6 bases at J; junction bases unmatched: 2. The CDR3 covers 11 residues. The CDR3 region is CATDRGNGYTF. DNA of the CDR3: TGTGCCACGGACAGGGGGAATGGCTACACCTTC.

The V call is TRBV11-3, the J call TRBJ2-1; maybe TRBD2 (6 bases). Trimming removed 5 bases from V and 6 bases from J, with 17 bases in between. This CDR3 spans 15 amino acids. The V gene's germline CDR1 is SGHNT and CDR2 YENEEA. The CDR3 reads CASSPVVGGRNEQFF. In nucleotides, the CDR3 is TGTGCCAGCAGCCCTGTCGTGGGGGGTCGCAATGAGCAGTTCTTC.

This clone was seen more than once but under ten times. The DNA for the CDR3 is TGTGCCAGCAGCCCGGGACAGGGTAAGCATAATTCACCCCTCCACTTT. It is translated as CASSPGQGKHNSPLHF. The rearrangement links TRBV7-3 to TRBJ1-6; 9 bases fit TRBD1. The CDR3 contains 16 residues. CDR1 SGHTA and CDR2 FQGTGA come from the germline V gene. V lost 5 bases and J lost 5; bases outside the gene matches: 7.

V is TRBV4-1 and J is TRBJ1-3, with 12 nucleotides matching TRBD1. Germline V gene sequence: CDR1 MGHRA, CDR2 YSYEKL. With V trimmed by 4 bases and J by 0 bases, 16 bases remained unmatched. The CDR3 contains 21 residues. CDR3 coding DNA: TGCGCCAGCAGCCGCCAATTTTCCGGGACAGGGGGCCTCGTCTCTGGAAACACCATATATTTT. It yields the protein CASSRQFSGTGGLVSGNTIYF.

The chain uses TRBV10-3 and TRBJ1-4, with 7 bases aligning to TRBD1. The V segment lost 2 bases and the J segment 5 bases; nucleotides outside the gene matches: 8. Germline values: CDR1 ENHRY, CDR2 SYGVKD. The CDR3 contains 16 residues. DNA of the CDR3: TGTGCCATCAGTGAGCGGCAGACAGGGCCGAATGAAAAACTGTTTTTT. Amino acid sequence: CAISERQTGPNEKLFF.

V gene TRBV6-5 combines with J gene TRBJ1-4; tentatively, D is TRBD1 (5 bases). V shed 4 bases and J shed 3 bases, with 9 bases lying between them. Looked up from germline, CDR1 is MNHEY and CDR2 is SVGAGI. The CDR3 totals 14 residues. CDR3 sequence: CASSFRVSNEKLFF. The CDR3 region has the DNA TGTGCCAGCAGTTTCAGGGTATCTAATGAAAAACTGTTTTTT.

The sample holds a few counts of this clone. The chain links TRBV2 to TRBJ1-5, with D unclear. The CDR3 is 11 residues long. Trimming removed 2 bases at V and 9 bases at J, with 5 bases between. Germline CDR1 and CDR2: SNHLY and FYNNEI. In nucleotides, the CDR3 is TGTGCCAGCAGTGAACCGGGGCCCCAGCATTTT. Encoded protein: CASSEPGPQHF.

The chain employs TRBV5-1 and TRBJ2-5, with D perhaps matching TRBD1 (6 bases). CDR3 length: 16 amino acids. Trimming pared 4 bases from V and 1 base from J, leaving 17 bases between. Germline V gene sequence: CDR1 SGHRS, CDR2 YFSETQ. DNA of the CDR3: TGCGCCAGCAGCAGGGGATCAGGGGCCATCCAAGAGACCCAGTACTTC. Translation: CASSRGSGAIQETQYF.

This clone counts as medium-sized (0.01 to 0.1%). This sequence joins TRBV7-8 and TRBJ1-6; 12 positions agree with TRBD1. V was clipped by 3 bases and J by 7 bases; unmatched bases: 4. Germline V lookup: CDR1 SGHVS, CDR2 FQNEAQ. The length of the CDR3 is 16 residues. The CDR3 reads CASSFGTGGRNSPLHF. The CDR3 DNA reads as TGTGCCAGCAGCTTCGGGACAGGGGGCAGAAATTCACCCCTCCACTTT.

DNA of the CDR3: TGTGCCAGCTCACCACCGGACCTCGGGGGCACCGGGGAGCTGTTTTTT. Translating gives CASSPPDLGGTGELFF. This rearrangement joins TRBV18 to TRBJ2-2; perhaps TRBD2 as D (6 bases). CDR1 and CDR2 (germline): KGHSH, LQKENI. With 0 bases removed from V and 4 bases from J, the gap between germline ends came to 12 bases. The CDR3 loop spans 16 amino acids.

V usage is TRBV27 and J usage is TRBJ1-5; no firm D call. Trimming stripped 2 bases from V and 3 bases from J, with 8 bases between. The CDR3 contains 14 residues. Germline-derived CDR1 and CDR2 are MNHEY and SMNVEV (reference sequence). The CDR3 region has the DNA TGTGCCAGCAGTTTACGTGACAACAATCAGCCCCAGCATTTT. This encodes CASSLRDNNQPQHF.

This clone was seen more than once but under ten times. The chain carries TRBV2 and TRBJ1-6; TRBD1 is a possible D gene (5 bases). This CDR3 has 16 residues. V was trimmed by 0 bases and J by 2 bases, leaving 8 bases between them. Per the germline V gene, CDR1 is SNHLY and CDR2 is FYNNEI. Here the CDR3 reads CASSEAGGTYNSPLHF. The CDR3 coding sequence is TGTGCCAGCAGTGAAGCGGGGGGTACCTATAATTCACCCCTCCACTTT.

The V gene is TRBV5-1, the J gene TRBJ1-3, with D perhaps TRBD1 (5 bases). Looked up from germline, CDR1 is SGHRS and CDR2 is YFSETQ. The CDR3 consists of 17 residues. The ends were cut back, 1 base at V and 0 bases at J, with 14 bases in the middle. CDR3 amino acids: CASSLNPGTGSGNTIYF. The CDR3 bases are TGCGCCAGCAGCTTGAACCCGGGGACTGGCTCTGGAAACACCATATATTTT.

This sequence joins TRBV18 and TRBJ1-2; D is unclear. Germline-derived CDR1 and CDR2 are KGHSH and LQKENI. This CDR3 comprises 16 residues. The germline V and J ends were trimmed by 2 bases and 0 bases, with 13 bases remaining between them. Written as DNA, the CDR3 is TGTGCCAGCTCACCAAGGTCGATCACAGCTAACTATGGCTACACCTTC. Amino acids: CASSPRSITANYGYTF.

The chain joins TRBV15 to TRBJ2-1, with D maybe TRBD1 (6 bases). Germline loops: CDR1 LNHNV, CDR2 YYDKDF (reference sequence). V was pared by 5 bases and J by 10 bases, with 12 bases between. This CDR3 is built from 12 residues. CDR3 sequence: CATSRSGTEQFF. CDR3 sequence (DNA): TGTGCCACCAGCCGTTCCGGGACAGAGCAGTTCTTC.

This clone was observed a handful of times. The CDR3, as DNA: TGTGCCAGCTCACTTGACAGGCGCAATCAGCCCCAGCATTTT. Translating gives CASSLDRRNQPQHF. The rearrangement uses TRBV18 and TRBJ1-5, with D possibly TRBD1 on 6 matching bases. Trimming cost V 4 bases and J 2 bases, with 9 bases left between them. This CDR3 has 14 amino acids. Germline V CDR1 and CDR2: KGHSH, LQKENI.

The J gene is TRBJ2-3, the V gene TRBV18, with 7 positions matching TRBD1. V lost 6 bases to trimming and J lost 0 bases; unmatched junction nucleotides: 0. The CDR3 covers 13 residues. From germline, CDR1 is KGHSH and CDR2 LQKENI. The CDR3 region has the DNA TGTGCCAGCTCGGGACAGAGCACAGATACGCAGTATTTT. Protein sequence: CASSGQSTDTQYF.